This T cell receptor beta chain was observed in a study of T cell responses to AZD1222 COVID-19 vaccine. Sequenced by immunoSEQ multiplex PCR; TCRdb stores in-frame clones only, minus some. The sample lists some 150,000 clones, almost 85% occurring once. As to this clone: The antigen is not known.

Study-wide results and limits: The donor group comprised mostly white British people and more females; the analysis possibly underestimated clonal diversity. In all cases, repertoires were sampled only after the peak T cell response.

This sequence was found in an adult who received the MenACWY meningococcal vaccine as a control. This specimen was peripheral blood, taken 28 days after the second dose of the MenACWY control vaccine.

The CDR3, as DNA: TGTGCCAGCAGCTTACGGGGGAGGGGTTACAATGAGCAGTTCTTC. It yields the protein CASSLRGRGYNEQFF. The chain combines TRBV11-3 with TRBJ2-1; 7 bases are shared with TRBD2. Germline V gene sequence: CDR1 SGHNT, CDR2 YENEEA. J was trimmed by 4 bases and V by 2 bases; bases with no gene match: 5. The CDR3 is made up of 15 amino acids. Looking up the rest from reference TRBV11-3 and TRBJ2-1 gives the full variable domain: EAGVVQSPRYKIIEKKQPVAFWCNPISGHNTLYWYLQNLGQGPELLIRYENEEAVDDSQLPKDRFSAERLKGVDSTLKIQPAELGDSAVYLCASSLRGRGYNEQFFGPGTRLTVL.